The clone carrying this TCR beta chain was found many times. TCRdb processed the 5' RACE reads anew with MiXCR; each CDR3 protein has one entry. The sample has about 44,000 distinct CDR3 sequences, under 6.5% seen once. This sample was taken from a study of neurological immune-mediated disorders. Germline V gene sequence: CDR1 SGHVS, CDR2 FQNEAQ. Trimming stripped 1 base from V and 6 bases from J, with 7 bases between. This CDR3 comprises 12 residues. J is TRBJ2-7 and V is TRBV7-8; D is possibly TRBD2 (5 bases). The TCR comes from a woman aged 40 to 50 in good health. Sequencing was carried out using CD4+ T cells from blood. The CDR3 sequence: CASSLGSAEQYF. CDR3 nucleotide sequence: TGTGCCAGCAGCTTAGGTAGCGCCGAGCAGTACTTC.